Listed here are 21 T cell receptor beta chains from one sample, sequenced in a study of shared clonotypes between healthy human individuals. The table came from immunoSEQ multiplex PCR; TCRdb's copy has only in-frame clones and leaves some out. The sample shows 400,000 to 550,000 clones, roughly 85% of them seen only once. Sequencing was performed on PBMCs. All receptors derive from a woman aged 40-49 years in good health. Some clones in this sample may be carry-over from other donors' samples.

The V and J genes are TRBV9 and TRBJ2-3, with D perhaps TRBD2 (6 bases). The CDR3 contains 14 residues. Trimming took off 6 bases at V and 2 bases at J, with 13 bases between the two ends. The germline V gene encodes CDR1 SGDLS and CDR2 YYNGEE. CDR3 nucleotide sequence: TGTGCCAGCAAAGGAGGACTAAACACAGATACGCAGTATTTT. It specifies CASKGGLNTDTQYF.

The chain links TRBV19 to TRBJ2-2, with D possibly matching TRBD2 (6 bases). The CDR3 loop spans 17 amino acids. The germline V gene has CDR1 LNHDA and CDR2 SQIVND (reference sequence). V shed 5 bases and J shed 3 bases, with 19 bases lying between them. This CDR3 is CASSSDGGGIYTGELFF. The CDR3 DNA reads TGTGCCAGTAGTTCAGACGGGGGAGGAATTTACACCGGGGAGCTGTTTTTT.

A few counts support this clone. The chain links TRBV7-2 to TRBJ1-2; D might be TRBD1 (5 bases). Deletions cut 5 bases from V and 14 bases from J, with 24 bases between. The CDR3 loop spans 14 amino acids. Germline V gene data show CDR1 as SGHTA and CDR2 as FQGNSA. CDR3 nucleotide sequence: TGTGCCAGCAGCCCCGGCTGGGGCGCAGGGCTAATTACCTTC. Protein: CASSPGWGAGLITF. The full variable domain, rest sourced from reference TRBV7-2 and TRBJ1-2, is GAGVSQSPSNKVTEKGKDVELRCDPISGHTALYWYRQSLGQGLEFLIYFQGNSAPDKSGLPSDRFSAERTGGSVSTLTIQRTQQEDSAVYLCASSPGWGAGLITFGSGTRLTVV.

This rearrangement joins TRBV7-9 to TRBJ1-4; D is unclear. The CDR3 consists of 12 residues. Trimming took 1 base from V and 9 from J, leaving 6 bases between them. The germline V gene encodes CDR1 SEHNR and CDR2 FQNEAQ (reference sequence). The CDR3 sequence: CASSLGEQKLFF. CDR3 in DNA: TGTGCCAGCAGCTTAGGAGAGCAAAAACTGTTTTTT.

The V and J genes are TRBV29-1 and TRBJ2-5; 7 bases are a match to TRBD1. Trimming cost V 7 bases and J 0 bases; bases outside gene matches: 5. This CDR3 spans 13 amino acids. Germline-derived CDR1 and CDR2 are SQVTM and ANQGSEA. The CDR3 loop is CSGRQGHQETQYF. The CDR3 DNA reads as TGCAGCGGTCGACAGGGACACCAAGAGACCCAGTACTTC.

For this clone: This sequence may be a read error, since a much larger clone differs from it by one base. Within the sample, other DNA sequences also encode this same CDR3. The J gene is TRBJ2-2, the V gene TRBV7-3, with TRBD2 matching over 12 bases. The CDR3 runs to 16 residues. V lost 5 bases, J lost 2 bases, and 3 bases stayed unmatched. Germline lookup yields CDR1 SGHTA and CDR2 FQGTGA. CDR3 region: CASSLGLAGNTGELFF. CDR3 bases: TGTGCCAGCAGCCTTGGACTAGCGGGAAACACCGGGGAGCTGTTTTTT.

This rearrangement joins TRBV6-5 to TRBJ1-5; D is uncertain. Germline-derived CDR1 and CDR2 are MNHEY and SVGAGI. CDR3 size: 13 residues. V gave up 3 bases and J gave up 1 base, with 4 bases separating them. This CDR3 is CASSYPSNQPQHF. DNA of the CDR3: TGTGCCAGCAGTTATCCCAGCAATCAGCCCCAGCATTTT.

This chain uses TRBV6-1 with TRBJ1-3; D not resolved. Per the germline V gene, CDR1 is MNHNS and CDR2 is SASEGT. The CDR3 runs to 17 residues. V dropped 3 bases and J dropped 0 bases, with 15 bases sitting between them. The CDR3 is CASSDRRVGSSGNTIYF. The CDR3 bases are TGTGCCAGCAGTGACCGGAGGGTTGGCAGCTCTGGAAACACCATATATTTT.

The chain employs TRBV14 and TRBJ1-2; tentatively, D is TRBD1 (5 bases). V lost 4 bases, J lost 4 bases, and 19 bases lay in between. This CDR3 contains 16 residues. The germline V gene encodes CDR1 SGHDN and CDR2 FVKESK. The CDR3 region has the DNA TGTGCCAGCAGCCCGAAAGGGGTGTGGTTTTCCTATGGCTACACCTTC. It encodes CASSPKGVWFSYGYTF.

CDR3 protein: CASSDDRGLYEQYF. CDR3 nucleotides: TGTGCCAGCAGTGATGACAGGGGGCTCTACGAGCAGTACTTC. The chain joins TRBV2 to TRBJ2-7, with 10 bases that match TRBD1. J gave up 3 bases and V 3 bases, and 2 bases lay outside the gene matches. Per the germline V gene, CDR1 is SNHLY and CDR2 is FYNNEI. The CDR3 runs to 14 residues.

The CDR3 region is CASSPSPGTGGYNEQFF. CDR3 sequence (DNA): TGTGCCAGCAGCCCGTCACCTGGGACCGGCGGATACAATGAGCAGTTCTTC. The rearrangement uses TRBV11-1 and TRBJ2-1; TRBD1 or TRBD2 may be the D gene (5 bases each). Trimming took off 5 bases at V and 4 bases at J, with 21 bases between the two ends. This CDR3 comprises 17 residues. From germline, CDR1 is SGHAT and CDR2 FQDESV (reference sequence).

The chain carries TRBV7-2 and TRBJ2-1; no reliable D call. The CDR3 runs 14 residues. The V end was cut by 7 bases, the J end by 0 bases, with 10 bases between. CDR1 SGHTA and CDR2 FQGNSA come from the germline V gene. Written as DNA, the CDR3 is TGTGCCAGCAATCTGATTAGCTCCTACAATGAGCAGTTCTTC. As protein: CASNLISSYNEQFF.

This sequence joins TRBV5-1 and TRBJ1-6; 7 nucleotides align to TRBD1. Trimming removed 2 bases from V and 9 bases from J; junction bases left unmatched: 8. CDR1 and CDR2 from the germline V gene are SGHRS and YFSETQ. This CDR3 contains 15 residues. Here the CDR3 DNA reads TGCGCCAGCAGCTTCAATACAGGGGACGCTTCACCCCTCCACTTT. It is translated as CASSFNTGDASPLHF.

This chain uses TRBV6-1 with TRBJ1-1; D perhaps matches TRBD1 (5 bases). The length of the CDR3 is 15 residues. V lost 5 bases, J lost 6 bases, and 19 bases lay in between. Looked up from germline, CDR1 is MNHNS and CDR2 is SASEGT. DNA of the CDR3: TGTGCCAGCAGTCCCGTCCCAGTCCTAGGGGCTGAAGCTTTCTTT. Its translation: CASSPVPVLGAEAFF.

The V call is TRBV4-2, the J call TRBJ2-5; D may correspond to TRBD1 or TRBD2 (6 bases each). Germline lookup yields CDR1 LGHNA and CDR2 YNFKEQ. V was clipped by 1 base and J by 5 bases, with 17 bases between them. The CDR3 sequence is 16 residues long. CDR3 nucleotide sequence: TGTGCCAGCAGCCAAGTGAGGGGGGCTACGGGGGAGACCCAGTACTTC. It is translated as CASSQVRGATGETQYF.

The chain has TRBV9 and TRBJ2-2; D perhaps matches TRBD2 (6 bases). The CDR3 is 15 amino acids. V was trimmed by 4 bases and J by 5 bases, leaving 15 bases between them. CDR1 is SGDLS, CDR2 YYNGEE, per germline. The chain's CDR3 is CASSPRGAGTGELFF. The CDR3, as DNA: TGTGCCAGCAGCCCCCGAGGCGCGGGGACCGGGGAGCTGTTTTTT.

This chain connects TRBV5-1 to TRBJ1-1; D might be TRBD1 (5 bases). The CDR3 covers 14 residues. The germline V gene encodes CDR1 SGHRS and CDR2 YFSETQ. Trimming cost V 4 bases and J 1 base, with 11 bases left between them. The DNA for the CDR3 is TGCGCCAGCAGCGGTGGGACGGGGAACACTGAAGCTTTCTTT. This codes for CASSGGTGNTEAFF.

The chain couples TRBV9 to TRBJ2-3; 8 nucleotides match TRBD1. V lost 3 bases, J lost 2 bases, and 5 bases stayed unmatched. The CDR3 is 15 residues long. Germline V gene lookup returns CDR1 SGDLS and CDR2 YYNGEE. CDR3 bases: TGTGCCAGCAGCGACAGGGGGATAAACACAGATACGCAGTATTTT. Translated: CASSDRGINTDTQYF.

The V and J genes are TRBV7-9 and TRBJ2-1; 7 bases are shared with TRBD2. CDR3 length: 15 amino acids. Germline V lookup: CDR1 SEHNR, CDR2 FQNEAQ (reference sequence). J was trimmed by 1 base and V by 3 bases; bases with no gene match: 3. CDR3 amino acids: CASSFGGTSYNEQFF. The CDR3 bases are TGTGCCAGCAGCTTCGGGGGGACGTCCTACAATGAGCAGTTCTTC.

The gene calls are TRBV19 and TRBJ2-1, with D perhaps TRBD1 (5 bases). V was pared by 0 bases and J by 4 bases, with 10 bases between. This CDR3 spans 15 amino acids. Germline CDR1 LNHDA, CDR2 SQIVND (reference sequence). The CDR3 bases are TGTGCCAGTAGTATAGAGGACACTACTTACAATGAGCAGTTCTTC. Residues: CASSIEDTTYNEQFF.

This clone has only a few counts. The chain combines TRBV3-2 with TRBJ1-1; the D call of TRBD1 is as the table states it, not checked on the DNA. TRBV3-2 is listed as a pseudogene. The CDR3 consists of 9 residues. CDR3: CASSPKAFF. Written as DNA, the CDR3 is TGTGCCAGCAGCCCCAAAGCTTTCTTT.